The clone carrying this T cell receptor (beta chain) was seen a few times. This sample stems from a study of early T cells in non-severe SARS-CoV-2 infection. The CDR3 loop spans 16 amino acids. Germline-derived CDR1 and CDR2 are SGHAT and FQNNGV. V shed 4 bases and J 4 bases; nucleotides not matched to a gene: 9. Molecules of cDNA were individually given unique molecular identifiers that were attached to them. TCRdb analysed the 5' RACE reads with MiXCR anew, one entry per CDR3 protein. The sample holds 86,000 or so distinct CDR3 sequences; over 11% are singletons and the top ten take roughly 3%. The chain couples TRBV11-2 to TRBJ2-1, with TRBD1 matching 8 bases. Sequencing was performed on whole blood. This receptor was taken from an adult who was a healthcare worker with PCR-confirmed SARS-CoV-2 infection or an uninfected control (not recorded which). The CDR3: CASSSRPGQVYNEQFF. CDR3 bases: TGTGCCAGCAGCTCCAGGCCGGGACAGGTATACAATGAGCAGTTCTTC.